One and the same sample provided the 20 T cell receptor beta chains below, sequenced in a study of identical twins (dated by TCRdb to the mid-2010s). Library method: 5' RACE. Instrument used: Illumina HiSeq 2000. Clones were called with MiXCR by TCRdb after fastp trimmed the public reads at Q25, and only in-frame beta chains were retained. Merged by CDR3 protein, the rows form single entries marked with the most common genes and DNA. The sample profile shows 220,000 or so distinct CDR3 sequences; 5.5% to 8% of them were found once. The top ten clones comprise 3.5% to 4% of the sample. This same sample was also part of a study on yellow fever vaccine responses in identical twins.

Input material: memory (CD45RO+) T cells sorted from blood. What this sample's cell subset or site label stands for: CD45RO+ enriched T cells. Every receptor here comes from a woman aged 18-29 years in good health.

This clonotype appeared a few times. The CDR3: CASSLPTAYNEQFF. The DNA of the CDR3 is TGTGCCAGCTCACTACCGACAGCCTACAATGAGCAGTTCTTC. V and J are TRBV18 and TRBJ2-1; D is perhaps TRBD1 (5 bases). This CDR3 comprises 14 residues. Germline V lookup: CDR1 KGHSH, CDR2 LQKENI. V lost 4 bases, J lost 2 bases, and 9 bases lay in between.

This clonotype was seen more than once but under ten times. The chain uses TRBV7-9 and TRBJ1-4; D unresolved. Germline CDR1 is SEHNR and CDR2 is FQNEAQ (reference sequence). The CDR3 length is 14 residues. V lost 3 bases and J 4 bases, leaving 9 bases between the germline ends. CDR3 region: CASSFEAVNEKLFF. CDR3 bases: TGTGCCAGCAGCTTTGAGGCGGTTAATGAAAAACTGTTTTTT.

The chain links TRBV4-2 to TRBJ2-3; D is possibly TRBD1 or TRBD2 (6 bases each). V lost 0 bases and J 4 bases, leaving 14 bases between the germline ends. This CDR3 region has 16 residues. Germline CDR1 reads LGHNA; CDR2 reads YNFKEQ. CDR3 bases: TGTGCCAGCAGCCAAGAATGGATGGAGGGGGCAGATACGCAGTATTTT. It specifies CASSQEWMEGADTQYF.

In its sample, this clonotype was seen a few times. The chain joins TRBV29-1 to TRBJ2-5; D is perhaps TRBD2 (5 bases). Germline CDR1 is SQVTM and CDR2 is ANQGSEA. CDR3 length equals 12 residues. Trimming took 6 bases from V and 5 from J, leaving 13 bases between them. CDR3 DNA sequence: TGCAGCGTAACTAGGGATATGGAGACCCAGTACTTC. It yields the protein CSVTRDMETQYF.

V and J are TRBV6-5 and TRBJ2-1; TRBD2 aligns across 12 bases. J gave up 8 bases and V 0 bases, and 8 bases lay outside the gene matches. The CDR3 is 17 residues long. CDR1 and CDR2 from the germline V gene are MNHEY and SVGAGI. The CDR3 spells CASSYSWTSGMGYEQFF. The CDR3 nucleotides are TGTGCCAGCAGTTACTCCTGGACTAGCGGGATGGGGTATGAGCAGTTCTTC.

This clonotype has more than one count but fewer than ten. V gene TRBV12-3 or TRBV12-4 combines with J gene TRBJ2-2; tentatively, D is TRBD2 (6 bases). Trimming pared 0 bases from V and 9 bases from J, leaving 8 bases between. CDR3 length equals 13 residues. CDR3: CASSLARGRELFF. CDR3 nucleotide sequence: TGTGCCAGCAGTTTAGCGCGCGGGAGGGAGCTGTTTTTT.

The rearrangement links TRBV10-2 to TRBJ2-7; possibly TRBD2 for D (5 bases). V lost 4 bases, J lost 2 bases, and 9 bases lay in between. Germline loops: CDR1 WSHSY, CDR2 SAAADI. CDR3 length: 13 residues. Here the CDR3 DNA reads TGCGCCAGCAGTGTTCGGGATACCTACGAGCAGTACGTC. It codes for CASSVRDTYEQYV.

The sample holds many counts of this clonotype. The CDR3 sequence: CASSQGRIRQETQYF. The CDR3 bases are TGTGCCAGCAGCCAAGGTAGAATACGGCAAGAGACCCAGTACTTC. The chain carries TRBV14 and TRBJ2-5; unclear D gene. Germline CDR1 reads SGHDN; CDR2 reads FVKESK. V was cut by 1 base and J by 2 bases, with 11 bases left in between. The CDR3 totals 15 residues.

In this sample, this clonotype turned up many times. As DNA, the CDR3 is TGTGCCAGCAGTGAGACTAGCGCCCACACAGATACGCAGTATTTT. Translating it yields CASSETSAHTDTQYF. The V call is TRBV6-4, the J call TRBJ2-3; 8 nucleotides agree with TRBD2. The germline gives CDR1 MRHNA, CDR2 SNTAGT. V lost 3 bases and J lost 2; bases outside the gene matches: 4. The CDR3 has 15 amino acids.

V and J are TRBV25-1 and TRBJ2-2; no reliable D call. Germline lookup yields CDR1 MGHDK and CDR2 SYGVNS. The V gene lost 8 bases and the J gene lost 0 bases, with 7 bases spanning the gap. The CDR3 is 13 amino acids. DNA for the CDR3: TGTGCCAGCCGTCTGACGAACACCGGGGAGCTGTTTTTT. Amino acid sequence: CASRLTNTGELFF.

The chain employs TRBV29-1 and TRBJ1-2, with D tentatively TRBD1 (5 bases). The CDR3 runs to 12 residues. Trimming cost V 0 bases and J 9 bases, with 11 bases left between them. Per germline, CDR1 SQVTM and CDR2 ANQGSEA. The CDR3 region has the DNA TGCAGCGTTGAAGATAGGAGGGGTCGCTACACCTTC. Translation gives CSVEDRRGRYTF.

A few counts support this clonotype. This rearrangement joins TRBV20-1 to TRBJ2-7; 7 bases align to TRBD2. This CDR3 has 14 amino acids. Germline loops: CDR1 DFQATT, CDR2 SNEGSKA (reference sequence). V trimming: 3 bases; J trimming: 5 bases; junction bases outside the gene matches: 10. The CDR3 here is CSARKQARGDEQYF. The CDR3 DNA reads as TGCAGTGCTAGGAAGCAAGCCCGGGGGGACGAGCAGTACTTC.

The chain links TRBV9 to TRBJ1-2; D remains ambiguous. V lost 0 bases and J 4 bases, leaving 16 bases between the germline ends. This CDR3 has 16 residues. Germline loops: CDR1 SGDLS, CDR2 YYNGEE. The CDR3 DNA is TGTGCCAGCAGCGTAGGGAGAGGAGGGCAGCCCTATGGCTACACCTTC. As protein: CASSVGRGGQPYGYTF.

This clonotype has just a few counts. This sequence joins TRBV11-2 and TRBJ2-7, with 12 bases identical to TRBD2. After removal of 3 bases from V and 4 bases from J, the junction contained 13 bases not matched to a gene. This CDR3 is 18 amino acids long. CDR1 and CDR2 (germline): SGHAT, FQNNGV. The CDR3 region has the DNA TGTGCCAGCAGCTTTAGGGCGCTAGCGGGAGGGCCGGCATACGAGCAGTACTTC. Translated: CASSFRALAGGPAYEQYF.

This clonotype was seen ten or more times. The rearrangement links TRBV6-5 to TRBJ2-1; D is possibly TRBD2 (5 bases). The V and J ends lost 2 bases and 7 bases respectively, with 12 bases between them. CDR1 and CDR2 from the germline V gene are MNHEY and SVGAGI. The CDR3 has 14 amino acids. CDR3 sequence reads: CASSYRDSKNEQFF. The CDR3 DNA is TGTGCCAGCAGTTACCGGGATTCCAAAAATGAGCAGTTCTTC.

This clonotype has a count of ten or more. This chain joins TRBV4-2 and TRBJ2-3; 10 bases are a match to TRBD2. The CDR3 extends over 16 amino acids. The junction had 2 bases not matched to a gene; V was cut back by 1 base and J by 1 base. Looked up from germline, CDR1 is LGHNA and CDR2 is YNFKEQ. The CDR3: CASSQGLAGGTDTQYF. The CDR3 bases are TGTGCCAGCAGCCAAGGGCTAGCGGGGGGCACAGATACGCAGTATTTT.

This clonotype was picked up many times. The rearrangement links TRBV10-3 to TRBJ2-7; 12 nucleotides match TRBD1. There are 15 residues in the CDR3. V shed 4 bases, J shed 4 bases, and the junction held 5 bases outside the gene matches. In germline, CDR1 is ENHRY, CDR2 SYGVKD. The CDR3 DNA follows: TGTGCCATCAGTGTCGGGACAGGGGGCTTGTACGAGCAGTACTTC. Translated, it gives CAISVGTGGLYEQYF.

This clonotype occurred a few times. Written as DNA, the CDR3 is TGTGCCATCAGTGGCGCTGGGGGAACTCTATCAACAGATACGCAGTATTTT. Encoded protein: CAISGAGGTLSTDTQYF. J is TRBJ2-3 and V is TRBV10-3, with D perhaps assigned TRBD1 or TRBD2 (5 bases each). Germline V gene sequence: CDR1 ENHRY, CDR2 SYGVKD. Trimming stripped 4 bases from V and 3 bases from J, with 20 bases between. There are 17 residues in the CDR3.

Ten or more counts support this clonotype. The V gene is TRBV20-1, the J gene TRBJ1-2; possible D gene TRBD1, 6 bases. The CDR3 runs to 16 residues. Germline V CDR1 and CDR2: DFQATT, SNEGSKA (reference sequence). V was trimmed by 3 bases and J by 0 bases, leaving 17 bases between them. CDR3: CSASGGQVTANYGYTF. Written as DNA, the CDR3 is TGCAGTGCTAGTGGGGGGCAGGTGACAGCTAACTATGGCTACACCTTC.

The chain employs TRBV3-1 and TRBJ2-3; 8 bases are a match to TRBD2. Losses at the gene ends were 1 base for V and 2 bases for J; bases not matched to a gene: 5. The CDR3 spans 16 residues. From germline, CDR1 is LGHDT and CDR2 YNNKEL (reference sequence). The CDR3 is CASSQGTSGHTDTQYF. Written as DNA, the CDR3 is TGTGCCAGCAGCCAAGGTACTAGCGGTCACACAGATACGCAGTATTTT.